A single sample is the source of the 20 T cell receptor beta chains below, sequenced in a study of T-cell reconstitution after alpha-beta-depleted transplantation in children. Unique molecular identifiers featured in how the TCRbeta library was prepared. MiXCR, run by TCRdb on the PCR reads, gives a single entry per CDR3 protein. The data contain fewer than 550,000 distinct CDR3 sequences, roughly 11% of them singletons. Material: PBMCs from the stem cell graft donor, obtained from the stem cell graft. The receptors were gathered from a human donor who donated a stem cell graft to a child with acute myeloid leukemia.

The chain couples TRBV7-8 to TRBJ1-1; D unresolved. Trimming took off 6 bases at V and 1 base at J, with 9 bases between the two ends. The CDR3 length is 13 residues. Germline CDR1 reads SGHVS; CDR2 reads FQNEAQ. This CDR3 is CASRWEENTEAFF. Here the CDR3 DNA reads TGTGCCAGCAGGTGGGAGGAGAACACTGAAGCTTTCTTT.

In this sample, this clonotype turned up a few times. The genes are TRBV6-5 and TRBJ2-1, with no clear D. The length of the CDR3 is 16 residues. CDR1 is MNHEY and CDR2 is SVGAGI in the germline V gene. Trimming pared 0 bases from V and 4 bases from J, leaving 13 bases between. CDR3 sequence: CASSYSQVGFYNEQFF. For the CDR3, the DNA is TGTGCCAGCAGTTACTCTCAGGTGGGGTTTTACAATGAGCAGTTCTTC.

The chain recombines TRBV6-2 or TRBV6-3 with TRBJ2-7, with D unclear. V gave up 8 bases and J gave up 3 bases, with 8 bases separating them. Germline CDR1 and CDR2: MNHEY and SVGEGT. The CDR3 runs 11 residues. CDR3 amino acids: CASGSGYEQYF. The CDR3 bases are TGTGCCAGCGGTTCGGGCTACGAGCAGTACTTC.

This clonotype was seen repeatedly, ten times or more. CDR3: CASSFRVNTEAFF. The CDR3, as DNA: TGTGCCAGCAGCTTTAGGGTTAACACTGAAGCTTTCTTT. The gene calls are TRBV5-6 and TRBJ1-1; D unresolved. V was clipped by 2 bases and J by 2 bases, with 7 bases between them. CDR1 is SGHDT, CDR2 YYEEEE, per germline. This CDR3 is built from 13 residues.

This clonotype has more than one count but fewer than ten. CDR3 residues: CASSYSGAGESYEQYF. DNA for the CDR3: TGTGCCAGCAGTTACTCCGGGGCAGGGGAATCCTACGAGCAGTACTTC. The chain employs TRBV6-5 and TRBJ2-7; D is possibly TRBD1 (6 bases). The CDR3 runs 16 residues. V was pared by 0 bases and J by 1 base, with 13 bases between. Germline V gene lookup returns CDR1 MNHEY and CDR2 SVGAGI.

The chain employs TRBV2 and TRBJ1-5; possibly TRBD1 for D (6 bases). V was clipped by 8 bases and J by 2 bases, with 16 bases between them. The CDR3 covers 15 residues. The germline V gene has CDR1 SNHLY and CDR2 FYNNEI. Written as DNA, the CDR3 is TGTGCCAGCCAAAATACAGGGTTTGGCAATCAGCCCCAGCATTTT. Encoded protein: CASQNTGFGNQPQHF.

For this clonotype: Since a much larger clone is just one base distant, this may be a read error. The chain couples TRBV5-1 to TRBJ2-1, with D uncertain. Germline CDR1 reads SGHRS; CDR2 reads YFSETQ. The CDR3 runs 14 residues. The CDR3 DNA reads TGCGCCAGCAGCTTGGGAGTCCCTAACGATGACCAGTTCTTC. Translated: CASSLGVPNDDQFF. Full variable domain (missing parts from reference TRBV5-1 and TRBJ2-1): KAGVTQTPRYLIKTRGQQVTLSCSPISGHRSVSWYQQTPGQGLQFLFEYFSETQRNKGNFPGRFSGRQFSNSRSEMNVSTLELGDSALYLCASSLGVPNDDQFFGPGTRLTVL.

J is TRBJ2-1 and V is TRBV9; D might be TRBD2 (5 bases). V was trimmed by 2 bases and J by 0 bases, leaving 9 bases between them. The CDR3 is made up of 15 amino acids. Germline CDR1 SGDLS, CDR2 YYNGEE. The CDR3 DNA is TGTGCCAGCAGCGTCGGCGGGCTCTCCTACAATGAGCAGTTCTTC. Translating gives CASSVGGLSYNEQFF. The entire variable domain, with the rest obtained from reference TRBV9 and TRBJ2-1, is as follows: DSGVTQTPKHLITATGQRVTLRCSPRSGDLSVYWYQQSLDQGLQFLIQYYNGEERAKGNILERFSAQQFPDLHSELNLSSLELGDSALYFCASSVGGLSYNEQFFGPGTRLTVL.

This clonotype was detected only a few times. V gene TRBV11-2 combines with J gene TRBJ2-2; TRBD2 matches 10 bases. Unmatched junction bases numbered 7, after V lost 3 bases and J lost 6 bases. Germline assignment: CDR1 SGHAT and CDR2 FQNNGV. This CDR3 is built from 16 residues. The CDR3 here is CASSFRAGGPPGELFF. The CDR3, as DNA: TGTGCCAGCAGCTTCAGAGCGGGAGGGCCACCCGGGGAGCTGTTTTTT.

V usage is TRBV6-2 or TRBV6-3 and J usage is TRBJ2-2, with 9 bases lining up with TRBD1. With V trimmed by 6 bases and J by 6 bases, 8 bases remained unmatched. Per germline, CDR1 MNHEY and CDR2 SVGEGT. This CDR3 region has 15 residues. In nucleotides, the CDR3 is TGTGCCAGCAGACCGGACAGGGGATTAGCCGGGGAGCTGTTTTTT. It yields the protein CASRPDRGLAGELFF.

The chain combines TRBV6-1 with TRBJ2-2; 8 nucleotides match TRBD2. The CDR3 sequence is 14 residues long. Germline loops: CDR1 MNHNS, CDR2 SASEGT. V lost 7 bases, J lost 7 bases, and 8 bases stayed unmatched. The CDR3 protein is CASTGTSTIGELFF. CDR3 bases: TGTGCCAGCACCGGGACTAGTACGATCGGGGAGCTGTTTTTT.

This clonotype was observed a few times. V and J are TRBV6-1 and TRBJ2-1, with D maybe TRBD1 (6 bases). CDR1 is MNHNS, CDR2 SASEGT, per germline. This CDR3 contains 15 residues. Deletions cut 2 bases from V and 10 bases from J, with 18 bases between. In DNA, the CDR3 is TGTGCCAGCAGTGAATTTAGAGGGGGATGGACAGAGCAGTTCTTC. Amino acid sequence: CASSEFRGGWTEQFF.

The chain uses TRBV2 and TRBJ2-3; the D gene is possibly TRBD2 (7 bases). This CDR3 region has 16 residues. Germline assignment: CDR1 SNHLY and CDR2 FYNNEI. The germline V and J ends were trimmed by 7 bases and 3 bases, with 20 bases remaining between them. CDR3 DNA sequence: TGTGCCAGCACCCGGGGGGACGGGGGGCGGACAGATACGCAGTATTTT. Residues: CASTRGDGGRTDTQYF.

This clonotype was seen a handful of times. The chain uses TRBV10-3 and TRBJ2-7, with D maybe TRBD2 (5 bases). Germline V gene data show CDR1 as ENHRY and CDR2 as SYGVKD. Between the trimmed V and J ends, which lost 0 bases and 2 bases, there was a span of 14 bases. The CDR3 consists of 16 residues. CDR3 in amino acids: CAISESRGQDPYEQYF. CDR3 DNA: TGTGCCATCAGTGAGTCGAGAGGGCAAGACCCCTACGAGCAGTACTTC.

The chain combines TRBV30 with TRBJ1-4, with D uncertain. This CDR3 comprises 14 residues. V lost 2 bases and J lost 5, with 12 bases in between. The germline gives CDR1 GTSNPN, CDR2 SVGIG (reference sequence). DNA of the CDR3: TGTGCCTGGAGTACGGGCGCGGGGAATGAAAAACTGTTTTTT. It is translated as CAWSTGAGNEKLFF.

This clonotype was detected a few times. The chain combines TRBV12-3 or TRBV12-4 with TRBJ2-3, with a weak D call TRBD2 (7 bases). The CDR3 is 15 residues long. Trimming removed 6 bases from V and 2 bases from J, with 15 bases in between. The CDR3 spells CASSPAGALTDTQYF. As DNA, the CDR3 is TGTGCCAGCAGCCCGGCGGGGGCGCTCACAGATACGCAGTATTTT.

The V call is TRBV3-1, the J call TRBJ2-1; the D gene is possibly TRBD2 (6 bases). The length of the CDR3 is 17 residues. The germline V gene has CDR1 LGHDT and CDR2 YNNKEL (reference sequence). With 0 bases removed from V and 5 bases from J, the gap between germline ends came to 17 bases. For the CDR3, the DNA is TGTGCCAGCAGCCAAGACTGCGTAGGTAGCGGACACAATGAGCAGTTCTTC. Its translation: CASSQDCVGSGHNEQFF.

Only a few counts were recorded for this clonotype. The chain recombines TRBV6-5 with TRBJ2-2; tentative D call: TRBD1 (5 bases). Germline V gives CDR1 MNHEY, CDR2 SVGAGI. This CDR3 has 15 amino acids. V dropped 3 bases and J dropped 6 bases, with 14 bases sitting between them. The CDR3 sequence: CASSYSARAAGELFF. In DNA form, the CDR3 reads TGTGCCAGCAGTTATAGTGCCAGGGCGGCCGGGGAGCTGTTTTTT.

This clonotype was counted between two and nine times. The V call is TRBV7-9, the J call TRBJ2-7; 7 bases are a match to TRBD2. Unmatched junction bases numbered 8, after V lost 6 bases and J lost 6 bases. Germline V lookup: CDR1 SEHNR, CDR2 FQNEAQ (reference sequence). This CDR3 has 13 residues. The CDR3 region is CASRPRLAGEQYF. CDR3 bases: TGTGCCAGCAGGCCCCGACTAGCCGGCGAGCAGTACTTC.

This clonotype came up a few times. The chain combines TRBV11-2 with TRBJ2-5; TRBD2 agrees at 14 bases. The CDR3 contains 18 residues. Germline CDR1 is SGHAT and CDR2 is FQNNGV. V trimming: 5 bases; J trimming: 5 bases; junction bases outside the gene matches: 13. The CDR3 DNA reads TGTGCCAGCAGCCCAGGACTAGCGGGGGGTGTCGGGTCGGAGACCCAGTACTTC. It translates to CASSPGLAGGVGSETQYF.